A selection of T cell receptor beta chains follows, all from one sample in a study of CD8+CD57+ T cells in acquired aplastic anemia. TCRdb independently ran MiXCR on the reads; one entry per CDR3 protein. The sample holds 400,000 to 450,000 distinct CDR3 sequences, just under 70% seen once. The specimen sequenced was sorted CD4+, CD8+, or CD8+CD57+ T cells (not recorded which) from PBMCs. The receptors derive from a human donor in good health, serving as a control. CDR3s include the opening cysteine and the closing phenylalanine or tryptophan. A D gene is named only where the DNA matches it firmly. A row's size may be missing; if present it is once, few, many or a size class.

D: -; V: TRBV12-3/TRBV12-4; J: TRBJ1-6; size: few; DNA: TGTGCCAGCCGAATTGCCATTCATAATTCACCCCTCCACTTT; CDR3: CASRIAIHNSPLHF
D: -; V: TRBV15; J: TRBJ2-7; size: -; DNA: TGTGCCACCAGCAGCGCAGGGGCAGCCAACGTGCCGTACTTT; CDR3: CATSSAGAANVPYF
D: TRBD2; V: TRBV20-1; J: TRBJ2-3; size: -; DNA: TGCAGTGCTAGAAGCCTGGATAGCGGGAGCACAGATACGCAGTATTTT; CDR3: CSARSLDSGSTDTQYF
D: -; V: TRBV7-2; J: TRBJ2-7; size: -; DNA: TGTGCCGGCAGCGTACCAGGGGCAGAGACGCAGTACTTC; CDR3: CAGSVPGAETQYF
D: TRBD1; V: TRBV2; J: TRBJ1-2; size: -; DNA: TGTGCCAGCAGCCAGGGGGGAAACACCTTC; CDR3: CASSQGGNTF
D: -; V: TRBV7-2; J: TRBJ1-2; size: -; DNA: TGTGCCAGCAGCATAGTGTGCGGGTGGCTTAACTATGGCTACACCTTC; CDR3: CASSIVCGWLNYGYTF
D: TRBD2; V: TRBV2; J: TRBJ2-1; size: -; DNA: TGTGCCAGCGGCTTAGCGGCGGGGGGGGAGGAGCAGTTCTTC; CDR3: CASGLAAGGEEQFF
D: -; V: TRBV7-2; J: TRBJ2-2; size: -; DNA: TGTGCCAGCAGTGGAGTTGCGAGGTCCTCAGTGCACGAGGAGCTGTTTTTT; CDR3: CASSGVARSSVHEELFF
D: TRBD1; V: TRBV19; J: TRBJ2-7; size: -; DNA: TGTGCCAGTAGTATGGGCAGGGGGCATGAGGACACTGAGTACTTC; CDR3: CASSMGRGHEDTEYF
D: -; V: TRBV20-1; J: TRBJ1-5; size: -; DNA: TGCAGTGCTATAAGGGACCAAGGCCAGCATTTT; CDR3: CSAIRDQGQHF